This TCR beta chain originates from a study of regulatory T cells in long-lasting Graves disease (TCRdb year 2021). About the study as a whole: Persistent Graves' disease meant more than 5 years of antithyroid drug treatment with TSH receptor autoantibodies that stayed positive. The study took place in China and was registered as a clinical trial. On average, persistent Graves' disease patients in the clinical cohort had been on antithyroid drugs for about 9.3 years. TCR sequencing covered around 13 persistent and roughly 20 newly diagnosed Graves' disease patients, some 33 samples in total. This study used TCR sequencing and RNA sequencing of peripheral blood to compare persistent Graves' disease patients against newly diagnosed Graves' disease patients. Findings and caveats that apply to the study as a whole: More public clonotypes were shared among persistent patients (under 3,000) than among newly diagnosed patients (966). The authors acknowledged the small sample size as a limitation that may reduce accuracy. Sequencing and analysis were limited to the TCR beta chain. TRBV28, TRBJ1-2 and TRBJ2-5 were preferentially used in persistent disease, while TRBV20-1 and TRBJ2-1 were favored in newly diagnosed disease. Persistent Graves' disease patients showed lower TCR Shannon entropy and fewer highly expanded clones than newly diagnosed patients, suggesting clonal expansion. Only peripheral blood was studied, because thyroid tissue, the primary lesion, was inaccessible.

The method behind the library was multiplex PCR. The instrument given in TCRdb is Illumina HiSeq 4000. CDR3 regions were amplified by Arm-PCR with iRepertoire HTBI primers to construct TCR beta libraries. Before sequencing, the PCR products underwent gel purification. Per the source publication's procedure: A total of fewer than 80 TRBV and approximately 15 TRBJ segments were identified across samples and were used for gene usage analysis of CDR3 amino acid clonotypes. COPE and FqMerger were used to merge filtered high-quality paired reads into contigs. Contigs were aligned with BLAST to IMGT TRBV, TRBD and TRBJ reference genes, and CDR3 was defined per IMGT. Any clonotype with a frequency above 0.1% was counted as a highly expanded clone. Repertoire diversity was measured by Shannon entropy, and V-J evenness by the Gini coefficient. A clonotype was considered public if more than one individual shared it. In TCRdb, the public reads were trimmed at Q25 with fastp and aligned with MiXCR, with productive beta chains retained. Records with the same CDR3 protein are collapsed into one entry carrying the most frequent genes and DNA. These V and J calls rely on TCRdb rather than the paper's analysis. Across this sample there are hundreds of thousands of distinct CDR3 sequences, with less than 25% seen only once. The ten largest account for more than 20% of the sample.

In this sample, this clonotype turned up many times. It has no known antigen specificity. No base quality information exists; no much larger clone differs at one position. According to the study, the label for this sample's time point signals: persistent/refractory GD, antithyroid drugs over 5 years with positive TRAb. For both TCR sequencing and RNA sequencing, RNA was extracted from PBMCs in TRIzol. Graves' disease was diagnosed according to American Thyroid Association guidelines. The patients came from an endocrinology department in Xi'an, China. From each patient, around 9 milliliters of peripheral blood was collected into an EDTA anticoagulant tube. PBMCs were isolated by Ficoll Paque Plus density gradient separation without further T cell sorting. RNA quality was checked with an Agilent 2100 Bioanalyzer and agarose gel, and concentration with a NanoDrop 2000. The CDR3 contains 15 residues, cysteine and phenylalanine counted. Solely the CDR3 DNA is kept, with 45 bases framed from the first base. V drops 1 base and J drops 1 base, leaving 10 bases in between. Per the germline V gene, SGHTA is the CDR1 and FQGNSA is the CDR2.

The chain links TRBV7-2 with TRBJ1-1, with the D gene call left open. This TCR derives from a female donor with Graves disease. The sample in question was peripheral blood mononuclear cells (PBMCs), obtained when the disease was refractory, from a patient treated with antithyroid drugs. Here is the DNA: TGTGCCAGCAGCTTAGTTGGCAGTGGGAACACTGAAGCTTTCTTT. Its protein product is CASSLVGSGNTEAFF.